A selection of T cell receptor beta chains follows, all from one sample in a study of T cell responses to AZD1222 COVID-19 vaccine. Produced via immunoSEQ multiplex PCR; TCRdb's table is partial and in-frame only. Of 140,000 to 150,000 clones detected, 80% to 95% appear once; the ten largest clones hold over 1.5%. The sample here was peripheral blood, taken on day 0 of AZD1222 vaccination. These receptors all stem from an adult in good health. The CDR3 runs from the conserved cysteine through the conserved F or W. The D gene is left open where the match is weak. Size values are once, few and many counts, or a class for expanded clones, and some rows have none.

j_call v_call d_call clone_size cdr3_aa cdr3_nt
TRBJ1-5 TRBV28 . . CASSSSPGRSQHF TGTGCCAGCAGTTCGTCCCCGGGGCGGTCCCAGCATTTT
TRBJ1-1 TRBV27 TRBD1 . CASSNRGSTEAFF TGTGCCAGCAGCAACAGGGGTTCCACTGAAGCTTTCTTT
TRBJ2-7 TRBV15 . . CATSRSGTRYEQYF TGTGCCACCAGCAGATCCGGTACCCGTTACGAGCAGTACTTC
TRBJ1-1 TRBV5-1 . once CASRWNTEAFF TGCGCCAGCAGGTGGAACACTGAAGCTTTCTTT
TRBJ1-5 TRBV28 TRBD1 . CASSPGRGRGHQPQHF TGTGCCAGCAGCCCCGGCCGGGGCAGGGGGCATCAGCCCCAGCATTTT
TRBJ1-2 TRBV18 . once CASSSEAYGYTF TGTGCCAGCTCGTCAGAAGCCTATGGCTACACCTTC
TRBJ2-1 TRBV6-5 . . CAVLFQPATYNEQFF TGTGCCGTCCTATTCCAGCCCGCGACTTACAATGAGCAGTTCTTC
TRBJ2-1 TRBV9 . . CASSVFGRDPPGEQFF TGTGCCAGCAGCGTCTTCGGGCGGGACCCCCCAGGAGAGCAGTTCTTC
TRBJ1-1 TRBV5-1 . . CASSLDVVMNTEAFF TGCGCCAGCAGCTTGGATGTGGTTATGAACACTGAAGCTTTCTTT
TRBJ2-5 TRBV9 TRBD2 once CASSFGTSGIETQYF TGTGCCAGCAGCTTCGGGACTAGCGGGATAGAGACCCAGTACTTC
TRBJ2-7 TRBV5-1 . . CASSLVGGGEQYF TGCGCCAGCAGCTTGGTGGGTGGGGGTGAGCAGTACTTC
TRBJ2-5 TRBV5-5 TRBD1 . CASSLRYRGRDKETQYF TGTGCCAGCAGCTTGCGATACAGGGGTAGAGATAAAGAGACCCAGTACTTC
TRBJ2-7 TRBV7-9 . . CASSRTGLVRYEQYF TGTGCCAGCAGTCGTACAGGTTTGGTTCGCTACGAGCAGTACTTC
TRBJ2-1 TRBV29-1 . once CSVETSSYNEQFF TGCAGCGTAGAGACTAGCTCCTACAATGAGCAGTTCTTC
TRBJ2-7 TRBV28 . . CASKGAGNEQYF TGTGCCAGCAAGGGGGCGGGGAACGAGCAGTACTTC
TRBJ1-2 TRBV12-3/TRBV12-4 . . CASSPNGGTGYTF TGTGCCAGCAGTCCAAATGGAGGCACGGGCTACACCTTC
TRBJ1-2 TRBV12-3/TRBV12-4 . . CASSFSGVYGYTF TGTGCCAGCAGTTTTTCGGGGGTTTATGGCTACACCTTC
TRBJ1-1 TRBV10-3 . . CATFDFMGMNTEAFF TGTGCCACCTTCGATTTCATGGGGATGAACACTGAAGCTTTCTTT
TRBJ1-2 TRBV19 TRBD1 . CASSPGTGGAKYGYTF TGTGCCAGTAGTCCGGGAACAGGGGGCGCAAAATATGGCTACACCTTC
TRBJ1-6 TRBV9 . . CASSPGATGNSPLHF TGTGCCAGCAGCCCGGGGGCAACAGGGAATTCACCCCTCCACTTT
TRBJ1-1 TRBV5-1 . once CASSLSNEVGAFF TGCGCCAGCAGCTTGAGTAATGAAGTAGGGGCTTTCTTT
TRBJ1-1 TRBV4-1 TRBD1 . CASSRDREGTEAFF TGCGCCAGCAGTCGGGACAGGGAAGGGACTGAAGCTTTCTTT
TRBJ2-7 TRBV20-1 . . CSASSREHEQYF TGCAGTGCTAGTAGCAGGGAACACGAGCAGTACTTC
TRBJ2-6 TRBV6-1 . many CASSGRASYSGANVLTF TGTGCCAGCAGTGGCAGGGCGTCCTACTCTGGGGCCAACGTCCTGACTTTC
TRBJ2-3 TRBV7-3 . . CASSPMGGRDTQYF TGTGCCAGCAGCCCCATGGGGGGCCGAGATACGCAGTATTTT
TRBJ2-2 TRBV15 . . CATSRDVTTRAGELFF TGTGCCACCAGCAGAGATGTAACTACGCGGGCCGGGGAGCTGTTTTTT
TRBJ2-1 TRBV5-1 TRBD2 . CASSLRPPNSGRGNEQFF TGCGCCAGCAGCTTGCGCCCCCCCAACAGCGGGAGAGGCAATGAGCAGTTCTTC
TRBJ2-5 TRBV7-6 . . CASSLDETQYF TGTGCCAGCAGCTTAGATGAGACCCAGTACTTC
TRBJ1-3 TRBV9 . . CASSVQGHSGNTIYF TGTGCCAGCAGCGTCCAGGGTCACTCTGGAAACACCATATATTTT
TRBJ2-1 TRBV24-1 . . CATSDGEADYNEQFF TGTGCCACCAGTGATGGGGAGGCAGACTACAATGAGCAGTTCTTC
TRBJ1-1 TRBV3-1/TRBV3-2 . . CASRTRVPNTEAFF TGTGCCAGCCGAACCAGGGTCCCGAACACTGAAGCTTTCTTT
TRBJ1-1 TRBV13 TRBD1 . CASRRTGFSEAFF TGTGCCAGCAGGCGGACAGGGTTCTCTGAAGCTTTCTTT
TRBJ2-1 TRBV5-1 . . CASSLEGGSYNEQFF TGCGCCAGCAGCTTGGAGGGGGGATCCTACAATGAGCAGTTCTTC
TRBJ1-3 TRBV28 . . CASSLYGEHSGNTIYF TGTGCCAGCAGTTTATATGGGGAGCACTCTGGAAACACCATATATTTT
TRBJ2-1 TRBV4-2 TRBD2 . CASSLTPSGSFYNEQFF TGTGCCAGCAGCCTCACCCCTAGCGGGAGTTTCTACAATGAGCAGTTCTTC
TRBJ1-1 TRBV27 . . CASSSWGAANTEAFF TGTGCCAGCAGTAGCTGGGGGGCGGCGAACACTGAAGCTTTCTTT
TRBJ2-1 TRBV11-2 TRBD2 . CASSHLAGGDYNEQFF TGTGCCAGCAGCCACCTAGCGGGAGGGGACTACAATGAGCAGTTCTTC
TRBJ2-3 TRBV19 . . CASSIGGPTQYF TGTGCCAGTAGTATCGGGGGTCCTACGCAGTATTTT
TRBJ1-1 TRBV7-9 . . CASPVAGRGDTEAFF TGTGCCAGCCCCGTGGCTGGGAGGGGAGACACTGAAGCTTTCTTT
TRBJ2-1 TRBV4-1 . . CASSQETPSEQFF TGCGCCAGCAGCCAAGAAACCCCGAGCGAGCAGTTCTTC
TRBJ1-1 TRBV30 . . CAWRGLGAFF TGTGCCTGGAGGGGCCTTGGGGCTTTCTTT
TRBJ2-3 TRBV19 TRBD2 . CASSLAGAADTQYF TGTGCCAGTAGTTTAGCGGGAGCCGCAGATACGCAGTATTTT
TRBJ1-5 TRBV14 . . CASSRTGRAQHF TGTGCCAGCAGCCGGACGGGCCGAGCCCAGCATTTT
TRBJ1-6 TRBV7-6 . once CASSLFAPKQTGGYNSPLHF TGTGCCAGCAGCTTATTCGCCCCGAAGCAGACGGGAGGGTATAATTCACCCCTCCACTTT
TRBJ2-6 TRBV9 . . CASSLPGPGANVLTF TGTGCCAGCAGCCTCCCCGGCCCGGGGGCCAACGTCCTGACTTTC
TRBJ1-1 TRBV5-1 . . CASSRDTFNTEAFF TGCGCCAGCAGCCGGGACACATTCAACACTGAAGCTTTCTTT
TRBJ1-2 TRBV18 . few CASSPGKLNLNYGYTF TGTGCCAGCTCACCGGGCAAACTAAACCTTAACTATGGCTACACCTTC
TRBJ2-1 TRBV2 TRBD2 . CASSGTGTSGSNEQFF TGTGCCAGCAGTGGGACCGGGACTAGCGGGAGTAATGAGCAGTTCTTC
TRBJ2-7 TRBV15 . . CATSRDQGAYEQYF TGTGCCACCAGCAGAGATCAAGGAGCTTACGAGCAGTACTTC
TRBJ2-1 TRBV4-1 . . CASSQVHRRSSYNEQFF TGCGCCAGCAGCCAAGTTCATAGGAGGAGCTCCTACAATGAGCAGTTCTTC
TRBJ1-1 TRBV2 TRBD1 . CASVWTGTSTEAFF TGTGCCAGCGTCTGGACAGGGACGAGCACTGAAGCTTTCTTT